This TCR beta chain was observed in a study of blood T cell repertoires in COVID-19. Study context: COVID-19 samples collected from the United States, Italy and Spain covered acute and convalescent phases.

Source study methods: The assay estimated nucleated cells by amplifying reference gene primers. The data were produced by immunoSEQ multiplex PCR, yet TCRdb's version contains in-frame clones alone and is incomplete. D and trimming come from the DNA, and the V and J calls and clone size come from that table. The sample has some 320,000 clones; about 88% are singletons. Cohorts were assigned according to the clinical history that participants reported. Cohort 3 donors counted as recovered after two negative PCRs, clearance, or resolved symptoms. Unmatched junction bases numbered 13, after V lost 8 bases and J lost 6 bases. CDR1 is MNHEY, CDR2 SVGAGI, per germline. The CDR3 has 15 amino acids. This clone occurred once.

This clonotype was sampled from a man in his sixties who had recovered from COVID-19. This chain uses TRBV6-5 with TRBJ1-5, with 7 bases that match TRBD1. Sequencing input: PBMCs or T cells enriched from blood (not recorded which). DNA for the CDR3: TGTGCCAGCGGAGTGGACAGGTTTGGAGTTCAGCCCCAGCATTTT. Translated, it gives CASGVDRFGVQPQHF.